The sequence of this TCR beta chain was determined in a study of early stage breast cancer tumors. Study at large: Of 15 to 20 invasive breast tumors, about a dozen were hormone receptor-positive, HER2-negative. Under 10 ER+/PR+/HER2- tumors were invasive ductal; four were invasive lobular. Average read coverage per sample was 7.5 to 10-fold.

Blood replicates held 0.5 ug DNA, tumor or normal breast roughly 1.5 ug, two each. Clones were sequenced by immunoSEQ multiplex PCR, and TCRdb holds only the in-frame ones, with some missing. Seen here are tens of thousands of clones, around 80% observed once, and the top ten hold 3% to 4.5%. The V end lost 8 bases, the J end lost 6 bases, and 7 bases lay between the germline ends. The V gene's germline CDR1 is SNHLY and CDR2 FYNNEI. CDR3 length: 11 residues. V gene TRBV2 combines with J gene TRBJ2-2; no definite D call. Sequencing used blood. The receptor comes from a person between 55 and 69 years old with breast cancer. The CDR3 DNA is TGTGCCAGCGGTTGGGCCGGGGAGCTGTTTTTT. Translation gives CASGWAGELFF. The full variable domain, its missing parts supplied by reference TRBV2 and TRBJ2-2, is EPEVTQTPSHQVTQMGQEVILRCVPISNHLYFYWYRQILGQKVEFLVSFYNNEISEKSEIFDDQFSVERPDGSNFTLKIRSTKLEDSAMYFCASGWAGELFFGEGSRLTVL.